These 15 T cell receptor beta chains originate from one sample sequenced in a study of T cell changes during pregnancy in multiple sclerosis. Data came from immunoSEQ multiplex PCR; TCRdb stores just in-frame clones and leaves some out. The data show just under 35,000 clones, under 95% seen once. Sequencing was performed on peripheral blood, taken in the second trimester of pregnancy. Every receptor here comes from a female donor in good health, enrolled as a control in a pregnancy study.

The J gene is TRBJ1-1, the V gene TRBV9; D call uncertain. This CDR3 has 13 amino acids. Trimming cost V 3 bases and J 7 bases, with 13 bases left between them. Germline values: CDR1 SGDLS, CDR2 YYNGEE. The CDR3 loop is CASSARRAGEAFF. CDR3 bases: TGTGCCAGCAGCGCTCGGCGGGCCGGTGAAGCTTTCTTT.

The count of this clone is one. V and J are TRBV18 and TRBJ1-1, with TRBD1 matching 7 bases. CDR3 length equals 15 residues. The V gene's germline CDR1 is KGHSH and CDR2 LQKENI. The V and J ends lost 6 bases and 3 bases, in that order; junction bases with no gene match: 10. The CDR3 here is CASSQITGTDTEAFF. Written as DNA, the CDR3 is TGTGCCAGCTCTCAGATTACCGGGACAGACACTGAAGCTTTCTTT.

The CDR3: CASSITSLNEQFF. The CDR3 region has the DNA TGTGCCAGTAGTATCACCAGTCTCAATGAGCAGTTCTTC. The chain uses TRBV19 and TRBJ2-1; D is uncertain. The CDR3 spans 13 residues. Per the germline V gene, CDR1 is LNHDA and CDR2 is SQIVND (reference sequence). V shed 3 bases and J shed 6 bases, with 9 bases lying between them.

This rearrangement joins TRBV2 to TRBJ1-6; unclear D gene. The V end was cut by 8 bases, the J end by 0 bases, with 17 bases between. The length of the CDR3 is 17 residues. CDR1 and CDR2 from the germline V gene are SNHLY and FYNNEI. CDR3 region: CASDDILSSSYNSPLHF. For the CDR3, the DNA is TGTGCCAGCGACGACATCCTAAGCAGCTCCTATAATTCACCCCTCCACTTT.

The rearrangement joins TRBV4-3 to TRBJ1-2; weak D call: TRBD1 (6 bases). V was pared by 0 bases and J by 2 bases, with 16 bases between. CDR3 length equals 17 residues. Looked up from germline, CDR1 is LGHNA and CDR2 is YSLEER. CDR3 sequence: CASSQDPRLRGNYGYTF. CDR3 in DNA: TGCGCCAGCAGCCAAGATCCCCGGCTTAGGGGGAACTATGGCTACACCTTC.

V is TRBV28 and J is TRBJ1-2; D perhaps matches TRBD1 (6 bases). V lost 2 bases and J 2 bases, leaving 15 bases between the germline ends. The CDR3 runs 16 residues. Germline V gene data show CDR1 as MDHEN and CDR2 as SYDVKM. The CDR3 loop reads CASSLEPGQGNYGYTF. CDR3 sequence (DNA): TGTGCCAGCAGTTTAGAACCGGGACAAGGAAACTATGGCTACACCTTC.

This rearrangement joins TRBV7-3 to TRBJ2-1; D is possibly TRBD1 (6 bases). The germline gives CDR1 SGHTA, CDR2 FQGTGA. V was trimmed by 6 bases and J by 9 bases, leaving 21 bases between them. The CDR3 extends over 15 amino acids. The CDR3, as DNA: TGTGCCAGCAGTGCCCAGGCTAAAGTAGGGGGTGAGCAGTTCTTC. Its translation is CASSAQAKVGGEQFF. The full variable domain, rest sourced from reference TRBV7-3 and TRBJ2-1, is GAGVSQTPSNKVTEKGKYVELRCDPISGHTALYWYRQSLGQGPEFLIYFQGTGAADDSGLPNDRFFAVRPEGSVSTLKIQRTERGDSAVYLCASSAQAKVGGEQFFGPGTRLTVL.

This chain connects TRBV9 to TRBJ2-7; 9 nucleotides agree with TRBD1. CDR1 is SGDLS, CDR2 YYNGEE, per germline. V shed 3 bases and J 0 bases; nucleotides not matched to a gene: 4. The CDR3 contains 15 residues. Here the CDR3 reads CASSAGTGRSYEQYF. The CDR3 nucleotides read TGTGCCAGCAGCGCCGGGACAGGGCGCTCCTACGAGCAGTACTTC.

V and J are TRBV9 and TRBJ2-1; 9 bases map to TRBD1. The germline V gene encodes CDR1 SGDLS and CDR2 YYNGEE. Losses at the gene ends were 2 bases for V and 4 bases for J; bases not matched to a gene: 4. This CDR3 region has 15 residues. The CDR3, as DNA: TGTGCCAGCAGCGTTGGACAGGGGCGATACAATGAGCAGTTCTTC. The encoded protein is CASSVGQGRYNEQFF.

This chain links TRBV7-9 with TRBJ2-7; 7 positions agree with TRBD1. The CDR3 is 13 residues long. V lost 3 bases and J lost 5; bases outside the gene matches: 4. Germline values: CDR1 SEHNR, CDR2 FQNEAQ (reference sequence). CDR3 region: CASSFGRGNEQYF. CDR3 nucleotides: TGTGCCAGCAGCTTTGGCAGGGGGAACGAGCAGTACTTC.

The chain links TRBV5-1 to TRBJ2-3; TRBD2 agrees at 11 bases. V lost 4 bases and J lost 3; bases outside the gene matches: 10. The CDR3 totals 17 residues. Per germline, CDR1 SGHRS and CDR2 YFSETQ. The CDR3 loop reads CASSQELAGVGTDTQYF. CDR3 nucleotide sequence: TGCGCCAGCAGCCAGGAACTAGCGGGAGTAGGAACAGATACGCAGTATTTT.

This rearrangement joins TRBV6-1 to TRBJ2-7; 11 bases are shared with TRBD2. The CDR3 is made up of 14 amino acids. The J segment lost 6 bases and the V segment lost 2 bases, leaving 3 bases of the junction unmatched. Germline V lookup: CDR1 MNHNS, CDR2 SASEGT. The CDR3 DNA sequence: TGTGCCAGCAGTGAACTAGCGGGAGGCCTCGAGCAGTACTTC. Translating gives CASSELAGGLEQYF.

This chain links TRBV19 with TRBJ2-1; 7 bases map to TRBD2. Germline lookup yields CDR1 LNHDA and CDR2 SQIVND (reference sequence). This CDR3 spans 15 amino acids. V was pared by 5 bases and J by 0 bases, with 4 bases of the junction left unmatched. The CDR3 DNA sequence: TGTGCCAGTAGTTGGCGGGGGAGCTCCTACAATGAGCAGTTCTTC. It specifies CASSWRGSSYNEQFF.

This rearrangement joins TRBV2 to TRBJ1-5, with 11 bases matching TRBD1. Per the germline V gene, CDR1 is SNHLY and CDR2 is FYNNEI. CDR3 length equals 15 residues. Trimming removed 5 bases from V and 1 base from J; junction bases left unmatched: 1. CDR3 sequence (DNA): TGTGCCAGCAGTTGGGACAGGGGGAGCAATCAGCCCCAGCATTTT. The encoded protein is CASSWDRGSNQPQHF.

CDR3 DNA: TGTGCCAGCAGCGGGGACAGTGGACCCTCCTACGAGCAGTACTTC. It codes for CASSGDSGPSYEQYF. The chain employs TRBV5-6 and TRBJ2-7; 7 positions agree with TRBD1. There are 15 residues in the CDR3. V was pared by 4 bases and J by 0 bases, with 7 bases of the junction left unmatched. Germline-derived CDR1 and CDR2 are SGHDT and YYEEEE.